This T cell receptor (beta chain) comes out of a study of cytomegalovirus exposure and HLA in healthy donors. About the research overall: There were some 120 million unique TCR beta sequences, drawn from approximately 180 million T cells, in an earlier analysis. Within an early data release were roughly 83 million unique TCRs drawn from HLA-typed donors. The study, taken as a whole, reports: The study reported that TCR beta sequences accurately predicted HLA-A and HLA-B alleles in most subjects. A later analysis showed TCR association rates differing by HLA locus, peaking at DRB1 and lowest at HLA-C.

Turning to this clone: Antigen specificity is unknown.

There are 15 residues in the CDR3. Between the trimmed V and J ends, which lost 4 bases and 4 bases, there was a span of 14 bases. Per germline, CDR1 SGHTA and CDR2 FQGTGA. The PCR was carried out with 60 Vbeta primers and 13 Jbeta primers. Data came from immunoSEQ multiplex PCR; TCRdb stores just in-frame clones and leaves some out. The sample has approximately 100,000 clones; around 82% are singletons. The sequence was obtained from a woman aged 18 to 35 in good health and CMV-seropositive. The J gene is TRBJ2-1, the V gene TRBV7-3, with a tentative D call TRBD2 (7 bases). The sample consisted of PBMCs. The chain's CDR3 is CASSSRGGAYNEQFF. Written as DNA, the CDR3 is TGTGCCAGCAGCTCGAGGGGGGGAGCGTACAATGAGCAGTTCTTC.